The source of this T cell receptor (beta chain) is a study of T-cell reconstitution after alpha-beta-depleted transplantation in children. The library targeted TCRbeta and was prepared with unique molecular identifiers. TCRdb analysed the PCR reads with MiXCR anew, one entry per CDR3 protein. The sample consists of fewer than 95,000 distinct CDR3 sequences, roughly an eighth of them appearing once. This clonotype was observed a handful of times. Trimming stripped 7 bases from V and 2 bases from J, with 12 bases between. The CDR3 sequence is 15 residues long. CDR1 and CDR2 (germline): SGHVS, FNYEAQ. The receptor comes from a human donor who donated a stem cell graft to a child with inherited bone marrow failure. The V and J genes are TRBV7-6 and TRBJ2-6; D uncertain. The specimen was PBMCs from the stem cell graft donor, collected from the stem cell graft. DNA for the CDR3: TGTGCCAGCACCCCGGACGGCACTGGGGCCAACGTCCTGACTTTC. As protein: CASTPDGTGANVLTF.